These T cell receptor beta chains were read from a single sample in a study of tissue T cells after allogeneic stem cell transplantation. Here immunoSEQ multiplex PCR was the method, and the copy in TCRdb shows in-frame clones only, minus some. The sample has 25,000 to 35,000 clones, about 85% seen once. The material sequenced was blood, taken before transplantation. The receptor set was obtained from a woman aged 18-55 years who later had graft-versus-host disease after an allogeneic stem cell transplant. Both conserved end residues are part of each CDR3. A D gene is named only where the DNA matches it firmly. Some rows have no size entry. The others give once, few or many, or a class for an expanded clone.

>.|TRBV25-1|once|TRBJ2-3
CASQRGVRSSTDTQYF
TGTGCCAGCCAAAGGGGGGTAAGGTCGAGCACAGATACGCAGTATTTT
>.|TRBV5-1|.|TRBJ2-6
CASSLESNSGANVLTF
TGCGCCAGCAGCTTGGAGTCGAATTCTGGGGCCAACGTCCTGACTTTC
>.|TRBV7-2|.|TRBJ1-5
CASSSIHGQLQFSPQHF
TGTGCCAGCAGCTCGATTCATGGACAGTTACAATTCTCGCCCCAGCATTTT
>.|TRBV6-5|.|TRBJ1-4
CASSFPPGATNEKLFF
TGTGCCAGCAGTTTTCCTCCGGGGGCAACTAATGAAAAACTGTTTTTT
>TRBD1|TRBV30|once|TRBJ2-7
CAWSVSGGYEQYF
TGTGCCTGGAGTGTCTCAGGGGGCTACGAGCAGTACTTC
>TRBD1|TRBV12-3/TRBV12-4|.|TRBJ2-7
CASRSGTGVEQYF
TGTGCCAGCAGGTCCGGGACAGGGGTAGAGCAGTACTTC
>.|TRBV7-9|.|TRBJ1-1
CASSLGYATEESTEAFF
TGTGCCAGCAGCTTAGGGTACGCGACCGAAGAGAGCACTGAAGCTTTCTTT
>.|TRBV2|.|TRBJ1-5
CASRGDSVGSPQHF
TGTGCCAGCAGGGGGGACTCCGTCGGCTCGCCCCAGCATTTT
>.|TRBV5-1|.|TRBJ2-5
CASSSAGAGQETQYF
TGCGCCAGCAGCTCAGCAGGGGCAGGGCAAGAGACCCAGTACTTC
>.|TRBV4-3|few|TRBJ1-3
CASSQSGTALGNTIYF
TGCGCCAGCAGCCAGAGCGGGACGGCGCTAGGAAACACCATATATTTT
>.|TRBV7-9|.|TRBJ1-4
CASSFGQGNEKLFF
TGTGCCAGCAGCTTTGGGCAGGGTAATGAAAAACTGTTTTTT
>.|TRBV5-6|.|TRBJ1-6
CASRNRDSPLHF
TGTGCCAGCAGAAACAGGGATTCACCCCTCCACTTT
>.|TRBV28|.|TRBJ1-5
CASSLLGGGGNQPQHF
TGTGCCAGCAGTTTACTAGGCGGGGGAGGCAATCAGCCCCAGCATTTT
>.|TRBV5-3|once|TRBJ2-2
CARSWGQGITGELFF
TGTGCCAGAAGCTGGGGGCAGGGGATCACCGGGGAGCTGTTTTTT
>TRBD1|TRBV5-1|.|TRBJ2-1
CASSPRTGGLYNEQFF
TGCGCCAGCAGCCCACGGACAGGGGGCCTATACAATGAGCAGTTCTTC
>.|TRBV3-1/TRBV3-2|.|TRBJ2-3
CASSQGLTVTDTQYF
TGTGCCAGCAGCCAAGGATTAACGGTCACAGATACGCAGTATTTT
>.|TRBV5-4|.|TRBJ1-2
CASSLIPPGPHYGYTF
TGTGCCAGCAGCTTGATCCCTCCAGGGCCTCACTATGGCTACACCTTC
>.|TRBV24-1|.|TRBJ2-5
CATSDLGQVQETQYF
TGTGCCACCAGTGATTTGGGACAAGTTCAAGAGACCCAGTACTTC
>.|TRBV19|.|TRBJ2-5
CASSMGHPRALQETQYF
TGTGCCAGTAGTATGGGGCACCCCCGAGCCCTACAAGAGACCCAGTACTTC
>.|TRBV6-5|.|TRBJ1-6
CASRVRDSYNSPLHF
TGTGCCAGCAGGGTCCGGGACTCCTATAATTCACCCCTCCACTTT
>.|TRBV14|.|TRBJ1-2
CASSQDFAGLGGYTF
TGTGCCAGCAGCCAAGATTTTGCGGGGCTAGGGGGCTACACCTTC
>.|TRBV2|medium-sized|TRBJ1-5
CASSEAQEHQPQHF
TGTGCCAGCAGTGAAGCACAGGAGCATCAGCCCCAGCATTTT
>TRBD1|TRBV5-1|few|TRBJ1-1
CASSLEGQFSEAFF
TGCGCCAGCAGCTTGGAGGGACAGTTCAGTGAAGCTTTCTTT
>.|TRBV27|.|TRBJ2-2
CASSDNTGELFF
TGTGCCAGCAGTGATAACACCGGGGAGCTGTTTTTT